These T cell receptor beta chains were read from a single sample in a study of OX40 agonist ivuxolimab in advanced cancers. Here immunoSEQ multiplex PCR was the method, and the copy in TCRdb shows in-frame clones only, minus some. The sample records tens of thousands of clones, over 75% being singletons. Sequences were derived from CD4+ or CD8+ T cells sorted from blood, sampled in a trial of the OX40 agonist ivuxolimab. These receptors originate from an adult with an advanced solid tumor such as melanoma, head and neck, liver or kidney cancer. The CDR3 runs from the conserved cysteine through the conserved F or W. A D gene is named only where the DNA matches it firmly. Clone size is shown for a subset of rows, as once, few, many or a class of expanded clone.

TRBD2,TRBJ2-1,.,TRBV28,CASRQTSGGAGQFF,TGTGCCAGCAGACAGACTAGCGGGGGGGCCGGGCAGTTCTTC
.,TRBJ2-5,.,TRBV4-1,CASSQEWGGKTQYF,TGCGCCAGCAGCCAAGAGTGGGGAGGAAAGACCCAGTACTTC
.,TRBJ1-5,.,TRBV5-4,CASSGQENQPQHF,TGTGCCAGCAGCGGCCAGGAGAATCAGCCCCAGCATTTT
.,TRBJ1-2,.,TRBV6-5,CASSYGTNSHGYTF,TGTGCCAGCAGTTACGGAACGAACAGTCATGGCTACACCTTC
.,TRBJ1-4,once,TRBV25-1,CASSGSGGGKLFF,TGTGCCAGCAGTGGGTCGGGGGGAGGGAAACTGTTTTTT
TRBD1,TRBJ1-5,medium-sized,TRBV9,CASSVGGGQNQPQHF,TGTGCCAGCAGCGTAGGGGGGGGACAGAATCAGCCCCAGCATTTT
.,TRBJ2-5,.,TRBV16,CASSQSKSTGYF,TGTGCCAGCAGCCAATCGAAATCTACAGGGTACTTC
.,TRBJ2-1,.,TRBV4-1,CASSQGDNEQFF,TGCGCCAGCAGCCAGGGGGACAATGAGCAGTTCTTC
.,TRBJ1-5,.,TRBV6-6,CASRTSRGQPQHF,TGTGCCAGCAGGACCAGCCGTGGGCAGCCCCAGCATTTT
.,TRBJ2-5,.,TRBV6-6,CASRTVQETQYF,TGTGCCAGCAGGACAGTTCAAGAGACCCAGTACTTC
.,TRBJ2-7,.,TRBV4-3,CASSQGRGDGYEQYF,TGCGCCAGCAGCCAAGGACGGGGCGATGGTTACGAGCAGTACTTC
.,TRBJ1-2,.,TRBV11-1,CASSSGEGNYGYTF,TGTGCCAGCAGCTCCGGGGAGGGCAACTATGGCTACACCTTC
.,TRBJ2-5,.,TRBV9,CASSPSRGREETQYF,TGTGCCAGCAGCCCCAGTCGGGGTAGGGAAGAGACCCAGTACTTC
.,TRBJ1-4,.,TRBV5-4,CASSLGTSGTNEKLFF,TGTGCCAGCAGCTTGGGGACTTCCGGAACTAATGAAAAACTGTTTTTT